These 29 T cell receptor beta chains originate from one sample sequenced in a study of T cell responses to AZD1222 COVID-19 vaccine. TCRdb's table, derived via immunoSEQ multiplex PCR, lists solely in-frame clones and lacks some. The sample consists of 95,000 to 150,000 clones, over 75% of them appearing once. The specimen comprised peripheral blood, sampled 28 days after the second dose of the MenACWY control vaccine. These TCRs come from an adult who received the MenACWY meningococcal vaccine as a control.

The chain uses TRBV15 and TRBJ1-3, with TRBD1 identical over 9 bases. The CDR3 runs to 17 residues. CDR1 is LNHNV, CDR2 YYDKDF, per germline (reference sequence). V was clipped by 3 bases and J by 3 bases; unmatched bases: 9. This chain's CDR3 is CATSSHPRDRDGNTIYF. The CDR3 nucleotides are TGTGCCACCAGCAGTCACCCTCGGGACAGGGATGGAAACACCATATATTTT.

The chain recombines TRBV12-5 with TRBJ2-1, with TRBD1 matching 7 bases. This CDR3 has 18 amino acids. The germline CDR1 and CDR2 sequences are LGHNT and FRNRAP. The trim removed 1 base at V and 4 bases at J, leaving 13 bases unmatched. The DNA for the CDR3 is TGTGCTAGTGGTTTGGGGGATTTGCTAATGGGACAGTACAATGAGCAGTTCTTC. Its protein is CASGLGDLLMGQYNEQFF.

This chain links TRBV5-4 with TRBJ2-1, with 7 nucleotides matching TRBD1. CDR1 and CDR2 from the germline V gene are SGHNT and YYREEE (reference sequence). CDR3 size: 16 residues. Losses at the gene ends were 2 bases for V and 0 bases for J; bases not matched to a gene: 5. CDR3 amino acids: CASSFRDSSSYNEQFF. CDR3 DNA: TGTGCCAGCAGCTTTAGGGACAGCAGCTCCTACAATGAGCAGTTCTTC.

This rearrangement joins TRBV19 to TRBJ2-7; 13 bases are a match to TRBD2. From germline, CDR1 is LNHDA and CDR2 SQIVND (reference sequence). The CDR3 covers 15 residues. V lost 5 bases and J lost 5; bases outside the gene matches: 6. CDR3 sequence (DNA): TGTGCCAGTAGTCAACTAGCGGGAGGGCCGCACGAGCAGTACTTC. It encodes CASSQLAGGPHEQYF.

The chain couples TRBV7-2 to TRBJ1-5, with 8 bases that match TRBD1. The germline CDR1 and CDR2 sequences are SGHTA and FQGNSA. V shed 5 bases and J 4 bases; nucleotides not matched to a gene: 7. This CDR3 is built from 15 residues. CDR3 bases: TGTGCCAGCAGCGCCAGGGGGCTAACGAATCAGCCCCAGCATTTT. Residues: CASSARGLTNQPQHF. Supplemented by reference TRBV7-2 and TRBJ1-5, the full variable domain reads GAGVSQSPSNKVTEKGKDVELRCDPISGHTALYWYRQSLGQGLEFLIYFQGNSAPDKSGLPSDRFSAERTGGSVSTLTIQRTQQEDSAVYLCASSARGLTNQPQHFGDGTRLSIL.

The CDR3 coding sequence is TGTGCCAGCAGCTCCTTCCGGGGGGAGCAGTACGTC. This translates into CASSSFRGEQYV. The chain links TRBV7-9 to TRBJ2-7; D possibly corresponds to TRBD2 (6 bases). V shed 4 bases and J shed 7 bases, with 11 bases lying between them. Germline lookup yields CDR1 SEHNR and CDR2 FQNEAQ (reference sequence). The CDR3 loop spans 12 amino acids.

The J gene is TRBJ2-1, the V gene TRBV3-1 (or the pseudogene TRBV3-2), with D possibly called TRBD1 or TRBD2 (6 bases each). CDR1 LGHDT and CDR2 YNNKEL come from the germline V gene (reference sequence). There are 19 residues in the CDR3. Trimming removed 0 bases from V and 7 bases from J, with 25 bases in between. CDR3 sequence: CASSQEALGFGRDINEQFF. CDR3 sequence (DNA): TGTGCCAGCAGCCAAGAAGCCCTAGGGTTTGGGCGGGACATTAATGAGCAGTTCTTC.

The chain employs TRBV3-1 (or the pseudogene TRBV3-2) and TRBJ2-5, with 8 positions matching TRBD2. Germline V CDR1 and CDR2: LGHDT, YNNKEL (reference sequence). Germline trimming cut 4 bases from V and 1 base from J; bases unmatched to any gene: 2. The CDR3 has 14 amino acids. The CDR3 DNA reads TGTGCCAGCAGCCCAACTAGCGGCCAAGAGACCCAGTACTTC. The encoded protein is CASSPTSGQETQYF.

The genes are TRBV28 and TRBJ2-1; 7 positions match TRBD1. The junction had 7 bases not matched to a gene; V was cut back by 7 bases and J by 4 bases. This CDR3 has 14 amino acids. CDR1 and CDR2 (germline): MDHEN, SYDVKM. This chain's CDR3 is CASTDRARYNEQFF. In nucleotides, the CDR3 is TGTGCCAGCACCGACAGGGCGCGTTACAATGAGCAGTTCTTC.

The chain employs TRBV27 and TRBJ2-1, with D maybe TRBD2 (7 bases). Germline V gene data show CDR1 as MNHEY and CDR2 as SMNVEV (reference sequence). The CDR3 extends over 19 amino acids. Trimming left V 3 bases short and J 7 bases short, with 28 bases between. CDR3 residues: CASSFVSSGVPGDTNEQFF. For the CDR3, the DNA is TGTGCCAGCAGTTTCGTGTCTAGCGGAGTCCCAGGGGATACAAATGAGCAGTTCTTC.

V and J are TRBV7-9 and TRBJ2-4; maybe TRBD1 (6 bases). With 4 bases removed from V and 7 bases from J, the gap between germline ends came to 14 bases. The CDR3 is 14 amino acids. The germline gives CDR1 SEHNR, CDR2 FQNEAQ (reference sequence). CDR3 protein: CASSWSEGENIQYF. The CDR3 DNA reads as TGTGCCAGCAGCTGGAGCGAGGGGGAGAACATTCAGTACTTC.

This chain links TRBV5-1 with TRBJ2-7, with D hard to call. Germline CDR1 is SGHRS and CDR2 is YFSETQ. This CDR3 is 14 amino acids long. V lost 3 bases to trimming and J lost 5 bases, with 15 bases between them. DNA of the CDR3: TGCGCCAGCAGCTCTGGGGTAGTGGGTAACGAGCAGTACTTC. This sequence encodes CASSSGVVGNEQYF. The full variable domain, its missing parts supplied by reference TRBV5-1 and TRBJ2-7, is KAGVTQTPRYLIKTRGQQVTLSCSPISGHRSVSWYQQTPGQGLQFLFEYFSETQRNKGNFPGRFSGRQFSNSRSEMNVSTLELGDSALYLCASSSGVVGNEQYFGPGTRLTVT.

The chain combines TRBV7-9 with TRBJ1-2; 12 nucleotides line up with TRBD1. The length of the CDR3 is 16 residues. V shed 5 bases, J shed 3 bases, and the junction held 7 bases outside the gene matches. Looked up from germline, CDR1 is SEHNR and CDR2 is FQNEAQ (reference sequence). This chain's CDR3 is CASSPGTGGGDYGYTF. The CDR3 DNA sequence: TGTGCCAGCAGCCCAGGGACAGGGGGCGGGGACTATGGCTACACCTTC.

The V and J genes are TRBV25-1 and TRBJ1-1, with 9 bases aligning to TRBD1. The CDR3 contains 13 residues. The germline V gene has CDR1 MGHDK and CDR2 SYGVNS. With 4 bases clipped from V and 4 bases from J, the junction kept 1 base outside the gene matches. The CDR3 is CASSVGQGTEAFF. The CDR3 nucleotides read TGTGCCAGCAGTGTGGGACAGGGCACTGAAGCTTTCTTT.

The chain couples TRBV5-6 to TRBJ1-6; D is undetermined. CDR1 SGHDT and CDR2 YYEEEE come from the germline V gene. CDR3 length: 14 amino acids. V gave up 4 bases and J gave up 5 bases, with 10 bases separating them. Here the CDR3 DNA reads TGTGCCAGCAGCCATCAAACAAATAATTCACCCCTCCACTTT. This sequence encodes CASSHQTNNSPLHF.

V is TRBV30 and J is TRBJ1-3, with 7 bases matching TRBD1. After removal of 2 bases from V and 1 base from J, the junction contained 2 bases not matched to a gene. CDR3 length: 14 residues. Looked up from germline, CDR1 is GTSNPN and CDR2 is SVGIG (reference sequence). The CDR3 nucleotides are TGTGCCTGGAGTAGACAGGGATCTGGAAACACCATATATTTT. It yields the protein CAWSRQGSGNTIYF.

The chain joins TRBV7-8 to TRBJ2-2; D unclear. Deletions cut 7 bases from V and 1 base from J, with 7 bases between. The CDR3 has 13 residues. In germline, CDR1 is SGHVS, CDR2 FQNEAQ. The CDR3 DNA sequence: TGTGCCAGCATGGGCGGGAACACCGGGGAGCTGTTTTTT. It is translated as CASMGGNTGELFF. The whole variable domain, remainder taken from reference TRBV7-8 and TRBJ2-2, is GAGVSQSPRYKVAKRGQDVALRCDPISGHVSLFWYQQALGQGPEFLTYFQNEAQLDKSGLPSDRFFAERPEGSVSTLKIQRTQQEDSAVYLCASMGGNTGELFFGEGSRLTVL.

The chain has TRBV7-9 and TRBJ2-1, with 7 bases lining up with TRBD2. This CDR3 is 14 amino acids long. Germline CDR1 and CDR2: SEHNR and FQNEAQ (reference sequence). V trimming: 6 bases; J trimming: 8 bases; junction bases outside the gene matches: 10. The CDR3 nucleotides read TGTGCCAGCAGGGGACCCATCAGCGGGGATGAGCAGTTCTTC. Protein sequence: CASRGPISGDEQFF.

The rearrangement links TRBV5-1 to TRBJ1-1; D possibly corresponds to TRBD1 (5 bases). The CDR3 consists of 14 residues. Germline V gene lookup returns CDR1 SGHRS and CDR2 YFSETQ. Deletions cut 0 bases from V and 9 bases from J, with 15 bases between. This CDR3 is CASSLVSGDPKAFF. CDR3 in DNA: TGCGCCAGCAGCTTGGTATCGGGGGACCCTAAAGCTTTCTTT.

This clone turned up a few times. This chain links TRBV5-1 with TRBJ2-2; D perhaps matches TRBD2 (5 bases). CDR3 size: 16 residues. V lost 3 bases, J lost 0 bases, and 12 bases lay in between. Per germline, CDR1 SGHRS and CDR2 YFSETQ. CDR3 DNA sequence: TGCGCCAGCAGCTCGGGAAGCAACGCGAACACCGGGGAGCTGTTTTTT. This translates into CASSSGSNANTGELFF.

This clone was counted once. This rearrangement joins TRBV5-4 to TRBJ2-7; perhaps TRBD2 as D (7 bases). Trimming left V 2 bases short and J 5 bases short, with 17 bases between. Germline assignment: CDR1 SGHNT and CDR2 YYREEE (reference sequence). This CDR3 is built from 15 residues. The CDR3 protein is CASSFGGQGIDEQYF. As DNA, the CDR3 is TGTGCCAGCAGCTTCGGGGGGCAGGGGATCGACGAGCAGTACTTC.

In DNA form, the CDR3 reads TGTGCCAGCACATCACAGTCCTCTTATGGCTACACCTTC. It specifies CASTSQSSYGYTF. The chain joins TRBV28 to TRBJ1-2; unclear D gene. The CDR3 totals 13 residues. V dropped 7 bases and J dropped 5 bases, with 14 bases sitting between them. CDR1 MDHEN and CDR2 SYDVKM come from the germline V gene.

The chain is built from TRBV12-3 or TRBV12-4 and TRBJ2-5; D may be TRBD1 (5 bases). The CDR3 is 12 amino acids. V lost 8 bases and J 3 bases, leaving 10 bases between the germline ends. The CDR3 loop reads CASWGREETQYF. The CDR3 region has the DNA TGTGCCAGCTGGGGCAGGGAAGAGACCCAGTACTTC.

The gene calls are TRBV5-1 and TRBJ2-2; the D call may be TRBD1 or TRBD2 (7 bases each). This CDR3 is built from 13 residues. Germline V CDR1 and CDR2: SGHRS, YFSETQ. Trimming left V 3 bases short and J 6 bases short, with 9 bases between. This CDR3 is CASSSGGAGELFF. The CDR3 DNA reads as TGCGCCAGCAGCTCAGGGGGGGCCGGGGAGCTGTTTTTT.

CDR3 sequence reads: CASSLDSTYNSPLHF. The CDR3 coding sequence is TGCGCCAGCAGCTTGGACAGCACATATAATTCACCCCTCCACTTT. The chain has TRBV5-1 and TRBJ1-6, with D uncertain. The CDR3 consists of 15 residues. Germline V gives CDR1 SGHRS, CDR2 YFSETQ. The V end was cut by 0 bases, the J end by 4 bases, with 8 bases between.

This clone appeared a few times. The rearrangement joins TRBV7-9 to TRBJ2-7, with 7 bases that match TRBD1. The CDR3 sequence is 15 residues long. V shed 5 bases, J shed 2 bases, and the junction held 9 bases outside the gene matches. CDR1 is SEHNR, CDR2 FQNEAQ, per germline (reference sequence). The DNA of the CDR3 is TGTGCCAGCAGCACCCACAGGGGTCTTACCTACGAGCAGTACGTC. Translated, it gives CASSTHRGLTYEQYV.

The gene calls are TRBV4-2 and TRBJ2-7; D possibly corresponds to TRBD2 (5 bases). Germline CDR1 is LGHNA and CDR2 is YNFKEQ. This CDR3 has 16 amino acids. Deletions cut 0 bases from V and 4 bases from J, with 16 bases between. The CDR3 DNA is TGTGCCAGCAGCCAAGATCAAGGACTTTTCCGATACGAGCAGTACGTC. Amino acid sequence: CASSQDQGLFRYEQYV.

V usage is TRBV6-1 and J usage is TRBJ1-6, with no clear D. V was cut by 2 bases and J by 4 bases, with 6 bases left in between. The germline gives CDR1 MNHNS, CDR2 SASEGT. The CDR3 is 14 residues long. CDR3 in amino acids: CASSEFAYNSPLHF. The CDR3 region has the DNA TGTGCCAGCAGTGAATTTGCTTATAATTCACCCCTCCACTTT.

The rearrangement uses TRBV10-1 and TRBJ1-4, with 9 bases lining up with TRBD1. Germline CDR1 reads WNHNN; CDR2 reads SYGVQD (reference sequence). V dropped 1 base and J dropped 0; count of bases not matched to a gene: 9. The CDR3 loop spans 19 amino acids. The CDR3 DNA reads TGCGCCAGCAGTGAGTTGGACAGGGGCCTTCCTCCAACTAATGAAAAACTGTTTTTT. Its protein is CASSELDRGLPPTNEKLFF.